The source of this TCR beta chain is a study of T cells after yellow fever vaccination. The germline gives CDR1 SGHTA, CDR2 FQGNSA. J gave up 5 bases and V 7 bases, and 10 bases lay outside the gene matches. This CDR3 contains 14 residues. This clonotype was seen repeatedly, ten times or more. MiXCR was run by TCRdb on the 5' RACE reads, yielding one entry per CDR3 protein. The sample holds about 29,000 distinct CDR3 sequences; 5% to 6% are singletons and the top ten take about 41%. Sequences were derived from CD8+ T cells sorted from PBMCs, sampled 10 days after the yellow fever booster vaccination. This receptor was obtained from a man aged 25-40 years who received the YFV17D yellow fever vaccine. This chain connects TRBV7-2 to TRBJ2-5; 7 bases fit TRBD1. The CDR3 region is CASTAEGGAETQYF. CDR3 DNA: TGTGCCAGCACGGCCGAAGGGGGCGCGGAGACCCAGTACTTC. Full variable domain (outside the CDR3, taken from reference TRBV7-2 and TRBJ2-5): GAGVSQSPSNKVTEKGKDVELRCDPISGHTALYWYRQSLGQGLEFLIYFQGNSAPDKSGLPSDRFSAERTGGSVSTLTIQRTQQEDSAVYLCASTAEGGAETQYFGPGTRLLVL.